The sequence of this T cell receptor beta chain was determined in a study of blood T cell repertoires in COVID-19. Study-level background: T cells, B-cell-depleted T cells, or PBMCs supplied cDNA or gDNA.

Participant ages covered about 18 to 90 years across 25 or so US areas. Researchers sorted participants into cohorts using their self-reported clinical history. In the study's own analysis: How many nucleated cells were present was estimated from reference gene primer amplification. Generated by immunoSEQ multiplex PCR, the TCRdb table keeps only in-frame clones and is missing some. That table is the source of V, J and clone size, and D and trimming were worked out from the DNA. Found here are 250,000 or so clones, approximately 90% of them singletons; the top ten hold about 4%. The TCR was taken from a woman aged 25 to 39 with acute COVID-19. What was sequenced was PBMCs or T cells enriched from blood (not recorded which).

The CDR3 loop reads CASREYGEGGKQPQHF. The CDR3 DNA sequence: TGTGCCAGCAGGGAATACGGGGAAGGAGGGAAACAGCCCCAGCATTTT. The chain combines TRBV6-1 with TRBJ1-5, with D unclear. Trimming took off 6 bases at V and 7 bases at J, with 22 bases between the two ends. Germline-derived CDR1 and CDR2 are MNHNS and SASEGT. This CDR3 is 16 amino acids long.